The 27 T cell receptor beta chains presented below share a single source sample, sequenced in a study of long-term antiretroviral therapy in people with HIV. An immunoSEQ assay, version v3.0, was performed at survey level. The method was immunoSEQ multiplex PCR; TCRdb's version includes in-frame clones alone and lacks a portion of them. The sample consists of roughly 36,000 clones, about four fifths of them appearing once. Here the sequenced sample was unsorted PBMCs, taken 0.4 years before starting antiretroviral therapy. The receptors originated from a man between 18 and 35 years old with HIV.

The chain uses TRBV2 and TRBJ1-1, with D tentatively TRBD1 (5 bases). The CDR3 is 13 amino acids. Trimming pared 8 bases from V and 1 base from J, leaving 11 bases between. Per germline, CDR1 SNHLY and CDR2 FYNNEI. The CDR3 loop is CASAGPANTEAFF. CDR3 nucleotide sequence: TGTGCCAGCGCGGGGCCCGCGAACACTGAAGCTTTCTTT.

This chain joins TRBV5-1 and TRBJ2-3; D unclear. The CDR3 has 14 residues. V was cut by 4 bases and J by 1 base, with 10 bases left in between. The germline V gene encodes CDR1 SGHRS and CDR2 YFSETQ. The CDR3: CASSIDTGTDTQYF. The CDR3, as DNA: TGCGCCAGCAGCATTGACACGGGCACAGATACGCAGTATTTT. The full variable domain, with the rest looked up from reference TRBV5-1 and TRBJ2-3, is KAGVTQTPRYLIKTRGQQVTLSCSPISGHRSVSWYQQTPGQGLQFLFEYFSETQRNKGNFPGRFSGRQFSNSRSEMNVSTLELGDSALYLCASSIDTGTDTQYFGPGTRLTVL.

The sample holds a few counts of this clone. This sequence joins TRBV28 and TRBJ2-2, with D maybe TRBD2 (6 bases). CDR3 length: 15 residues. The V end was cut by 6 bases, the J end by 8 bases, with 19 bases between. Germline CDR1 and CDR2: MDHEN and SYDVKM. CDR3 nucleotides: TGTGCCAGCAGGTCGGGAGAGAGCGGGCCGGGGGAGCTGTTTTTT. It translates to CASRSGESGPGELFF.

This chain joins TRBV18 and TRBJ1-2; 7 bases are shared with TRBD1. V shed 3 bases and J 8 bases; nucleotides not matched to a gene: 12. The CDR3 totals 15 residues. The germline V gene has CDR1 KGHSH and CDR2 LQKENI. The CDR3 DNA reads as TGTGCCAGCTCACCCGGAGCAGGACAGGTAGAAGGCTACACCTTC. This codes for CASSPGAGQVEGYTF.

This chain uses TRBV30 with TRBJ1-2, with 7 bases fitting TRBD1. The CDR3 extends over 14 amino acids. Germline assignment: CDR1 GTSNPN and CDR2 SVGIG (reference sequence). With V trimmed by 4 bases and J by 5 bases, 10 bases remained unmatched. Here the CDR3 reads CAWMDRRIPYGYTF. The CDR3 DNA reads as TGTGCCTGGATGGACAGGCGGATCCCTTATGGCTACACCTTC.

The rearrangement uses TRBV11-2 and TRBJ2-2, with unresolved D. The germline V and J ends were trimmed by 3 bases and 0 bases, with 8 bases remaining between them. The length of the CDR3 is 15 residues. CDR1 and CDR2 from the germline V gene are SGHAT and FQNNGV. The CDR3 here is CASSFEPANTGELFF. In nucleotides, the CDR3 is TGTGCCAGCAGCTTCGAACCCGCGAACACCGGGGAGCTGTTTTTT.

The chain recombines TRBV19 with TRBJ2-2, with D possibly TRBD2 on 6 matching bases. The germline V and J ends were trimmed by 1 base and 4 bases, with 10 bases remaining between them. The CDR3 has 15 residues. From germline, CDR1 is LNHDA and CDR2 SQIVND (reference sequence). CDR3: CASSIGRGGTGELFF. In nucleotides, the CDR3 is TGTGCCAGTAGTATAGGGAGGGGCGGCACCGGGGAGCTGTTTTTT.

In its sample, this clone was seen once. The J gene is TRBJ2-7, the V gene TRBV5-1; the match to TRBD2 covers 13 bases. The CDR3 sequence is 15 residues long. V was pared by 3 bases and J by 0 bases, with 0 bases of the junction left unmatched. The germline gives CDR1 SGHRS, CDR2 YFSETQ. The CDR3 nucleotides read TGCGCCAGCAGCTGGACTAGCGGGAGCTCCTACGAGCAGTACTTC. Amino acids: CASSWTSGSSYEQYF.

V is TRBV6-4 and J is TRBJ2-2, with D possibly called TRBD1 or TRBD2 (5 bases each). CDR3 length: 14 residues. The V and J ends lost 6 bases and 7 bases respectively, with 15 bases between them. Germline V lookup: CDR1 MRHNA, CDR2 SNTAGT. The CDR3 sequence is CASRPLGARGELFF. CDR3 sequence (DNA): TGTGCCAGCAGGCCCCTCGGGGCGCGCGGGGAGCTGTTTTTT.

The chain recombines TRBV5-1 with TRBJ2-1; tentatively, D is TRBD1 (5 bases). CDR1 SGHRS and CDR2 YFSETQ come from the germline V gene. This CDR3 is built from 14 residues. With 0 bases removed from V and 10 bases from J, the gap between germline ends came to 14 bases. The CDR3 region has the DNA TGCGCCAGCAGCTTGGAGGGGCCCCCTCCGGAGCAGTTCTTC. This encodes CASSLEGPPPEQFF.

This chain uses TRBV5-4 with TRBJ2-5; no clear D. Germline V CDR1 and CDR2: SGHNT, YYREEE (reference sequence). The CDR3 contains 13 residues. Trimming left V 4 bases short and J 3 bases short, with 10 bases between. DNA for the CDR3: TGTGCCAGCAGCGCGGTGGGTAAAGAGACCCAGTACTTC. Amino acids: CASSAVGKETQYF.

V is TRBV7-9 and J is TRBJ2-7, with D possibly being TRBD1 or TRBD2 (6 bases each). This CDR3 comprises 13 residues. The germline gives CDR1 SEHNR, CDR2 FQNEAQ (reference sequence). Trimming removed 5 bases from V and 4 bases from J, with 12 bases in between. The CDR3 loop reads CASSPTGRYEQYF. For the CDR3, the DNA is TGTGCCAGCAGCCCCACAGGGAGGTACGAGCAGTACTTC.

The DNA of the CDR3 is TGTGCCAGCAGCTTAGTGGGGGGGAACACCGGGGAGCTGTTTTTT. Protein: CASSLVGGNTGELFF. V is TRBV7-2 and J is TRBJ2-2, with a possible D match to TRBD2 (6 bases). V gave up 1 base and J gave up 1 base, with 7 bases separating them. The CDR3 runs 15 residues. Germline V gene data show CDR1 as SGHTA and CDR2 as FQGNSA.

V gene TRBV6-5 combines with J gene TRBJ2-3; D is possibly TRBD1 (6 bases). CDR1 and CDR2 (germline): MNHEY, SVGAGI. V was shortened by 7 bases and J by 6 bases, with 17 bases between the two germline ends. The CDR3 runs to 14 residues. The CDR3 loop is CASTRGGIFDTQYF. Here the CDR3 DNA reads TGTGCCAGCACCCGAGGGGGTATTTTTGATACGCAGTATTTT.

V and J are TRBV7-9 and TRBJ1-2; no clear D. V lost 0 bases, J lost 8 bases, and 13 bases lay in between. Germline V CDR1 and CDR2: SEHNR, FQNEAQ (reference sequence). The CDR3 totals 14 residues. The CDR3 DNA follows: TGTGCCAGCAGCTTAGCAAGGCTCTTAGGAGGCTACACCTTC. This translates into CASSLARLLGGYTF.

The rearrangement uses TRBV2 and TRBJ2-2; no firm D call. Germline CDR1 SNHLY, CDR2 FYNNEI. The V end lost 8 bases, the J end lost 4 bases, and 8 bases lay between the germline ends. This CDR3 has 12 residues. CDR3 region: CASGRTTGELFF. In DNA form, the CDR3 reads TGTGCCAGCGGCAGGACCACCGGGGAGCTGTTTTTT.

The chain links TRBV9 to TRBJ2-3; perhaps TRBD2 as D (7 bases). Germline loops: CDR1 SGDLS, CDR2 YYNGEE. The CDR3 runs to 15 residues. V was trimmed by 3 bases and J by 2 bases, leaving 13 bases between them. The CDR3 nucleotides read TGTGCCAGCAGCGCTTCGGGGGGCTCCACAGATACGCAGTATTTT. Protein product: CASSASGGSTDTQYF.

J is TRBJ1-5 and V is TRBV27, with TRBD1 as a possible D gene (5 bases). The V gene's germline CDR1 is MNHEY and CDR2 SMNVEV (reference sequence). V was clipped by 2 bases and J by 0 bases, with 8 bases between them. The CDR3 spans 15 residues. CDR3 sequence (DNA): TGTGCCAGCAGTTTAAGGGGTTCTAGCAATCAGCCCCAGCATTTT. It specifies CASSLRGSSNQPQHF.

In DNA, the CDR3 is TGCGCCAGCAGCCAAGATCGGGCAGGGCTTACTGAAGCTTTCTTT. Amino acids: CASSQDRAGLTEAFF. The chain is built from TRBV4-1 and TRBJ1-1; D is possibly TRBD1 (5 bases). Germline values: CDR1 MGHRA, CDR2 YSYEKL. Trimming removed 0 bases at V and 5 bases at J, with 13 bases between. The CDR3 is 15 amino acids.

This rearrangement joins TRBV21-1 to TRBJ1-5; the table's D call, TRBD1, was not checked against the DNA. TRBV21-1 is classified as a pseudogene. The CDR3 covers 15 residues. CDR3 bases: TGTGCCAGCAGCAAAAGGGGGCTCTCCACTCTGCCCCAGCATTTT. As protein: CASSKRGLSTLPQHF.

By sample fraction, this clone is medium-sized. V is TRBV7-2 and J is TRBJ1-2; 11 bases agree with TRBD1. Unmatched junction bases numbered 15, after V lost 4 bases and J lost 8 bases. CDR1 and CDR2 from the germline V gene are SGHTA and FQGNSA. The CDR3 spans 17 residues. CDR3 region: CASSWDRGRSLRLGYTF. As DNA, the CDR3 is TGTGCCAGCAGCTGGGACAGGGGGAGGTCACTTAGATTAGGCTACACCTTC.

The gene calls are TRBV19 and TRBJ2-6; D is possibly TRBD1 (6 bases). Trimming left V 2 bases short and J 4 bases short, with 9 bases between. The CDR3 loop spans 15 amino acids. Germline values: CDR1 LNHDA, CDR2 SQIVND (reference sequence). This CDR3 is CASSITGSGANVLTF. The CDR3 DNA reads as TGTGCCAGTAGTATAACAGGGTCAGGGGCCAACGTCCTGACTTTC.

The V gene is TRBV19, the J gene TRBJ2-2; TRBD2 aligns across 8 bases. This CDR3 spans 14 amino acids. Per germline, CDR1 LNHDA and CDR2 SQIVND (reference sequence). The V gene end was trimmed by 9 bases and the J gene end by 3 bases; junction bases not matched to a gene: 6. The CDR3 sequence: CASVVAGYTGELFF. Written as DNA, the CDR3 is TGTGCCAGCGTCGTAGCGGGGTACACCGGGGAGCTGTTTTTT.

The chain recombines TRBV15 with TRBJ1-5, with D unclear. Germline assignment: CDR1 LNHNV and CDR2 YYDKDF (reference sequence). Trimming removed 2 bases from V and 0 bases from J, with 8 bases in between. This CDR3 spans 15 amino acids. The CDR3 DNA reads as TGTGCCACCAGCAGATCTCGGACTAGCAATCAGCCCCAGCATTTT. Its translation: CATSRSRTSNQPQHF.

The chain uses TRBV27 and TRBJ2-7, with D hard to call. In germline, CDR1 is MNHEY, CDR2 SMNVEV (reference sequence). CDR3 length equals 14 residues. The germline V and J ends were trimmed by 4 bases and 1 base, with 11 bases remaining between them. CDR3 loop: CASSSPLFSYEQYF. CDR3 bases: TGTGCCAGCAGTTCCCCACTCTTTTCCTACGAGCAGTACTTC.

This CDR3 is CASSYYDEQYF. DNA for the CDR3: TGTGCCAGCAGTTACTATGACGAGCAGTACTTC. This chain connects TRBV6-5 to TRBJ2-7, with no clear D. The CDR3 is 11 residues long. Germline-derived CDR1 and CDR2 are MNHEY and SVGAGI. V dropped 1 base and J dropped 5 bases, with 3 bases sitting between them.

This clone was observed a single time. The chain links TRBV7-6 to TRBJ2-7, with 11 bases identical to TRBD2. This CDR3 comprises 18 residues. V shed 4 bases, J shed 1 base, and the junction held 12 bases outside the gene matches. CDR1 is SGHVS, CDR2 FNYEAQ, per germline. The CDR3 reads CASSSRTSGPTRSYEQYF. DNA of the CDR3: TGTGCCAGCAGCTCACGGACTAGCGGGCCGACGCGTTCCTACGAGCAGTACTTC.